This is a list of T cell receptor beta chains from one sample in a study of cytomegalovirus exposure and HLA in healthy donors. Profiling relied on immunoSEQ multiplex PCR, and the TCRdb table lists in-frame clones only, not all of them. Here the sample spans tens of thousands of clones, roughly two thirds being singletons. The sequenced sample was PBMCs. The receptors derive from a man younger than 45 in good health and CMV-seronegative. Both conserved end residues are part of each CDR3. A D gene is named only where the DNA matches it firmly. The size field is filled for only some rows; it gives once, few, many or a size class.

v_gene	j_gene	d_gene	abundance	CDR3aa	CDR3nt
TRBV13	TRBJ2-7	TRBD1	.	CASSLGGQGTYEQYF	TGTGCCAGCAGCTTAGGGGGACAGGGGACCTACGAGCAGTACTTC
TRBV4-3	TRBJ1-2	TRBD1	.	CASSLATGELGGYTF	TGCGCCAGCAGCCTAGCCACAGGGGAACTCGGTGGCTACACCTTC
TRBV28	TRBJ2-7	.	once	CASSYPRGEQYF	TGTGCCAGCAGTTACCCACGGGGCGAGCAGTACTTC
TRBV6-5	TRBJ1-3	.	.	CASGADVLPGNTIYF	TGTGCCTCTGGGGCAGATGTACTCCCTGGAAACACCATATATTTT
TRBV6-1	TRBJ2-7	TRBD2	.	CAIIPLRELGEQYF	TGTGCCATCATACCCCTGCGGGAGTTAGGAGAGCAGTACTTC
TRBV2	TRBJ2-3	.	.	CASSGLDTQYF	TGTGCCAGCTCAGGGTTAGATACGCAGTATTTT
TRBV11-3	TRBJ2-3	TRBD1	.	CASSRKTGALPQYF	TGTGCCAGCAGCCGAAAGACAGGGGCCCTCCCGCAGTATTTT
TRBV4-3	TRBJ1-2	.	.	CASSQEWGRDNGYTF	TGCGCCAGCAGCCAAGAGTGGGGTCGGGATAATGGCTACACCTTC
TRBV29-1	TRBJ1-1	TRBD1	few	CSVGQGWAFF	TGCAGCGTGGGACAGGGTTGGGCTTTCTTT
TRBV10-3	TRBJ2-7	TRBD1	few	CAISDLTGRSSYEQYF	TGTGCCATCAGTGACCTGACAGGGCGGTCCTCCTACGAGCAGTACTTC
TRBV6-1	TRBJ2-1	.	few	CASKGTFNEQFF	TGTGCCAGCAAAGGGACTTTCAATGAGCAGTTCTTC
TRBV5-1	TRBJ1-1	.	.	CASSLEANTEAFF	TGCGCCAGCAGCTTGGAAGCGAACACTGAAGCTTTCTTT
TRBV15	TRBJ2-5	.	.	CATSRASGQETQYF	TGTGCCACCAGCAGAGCCTCGGGGCAAGAGACCCAGTACTTC
TRBV5-4	TRBJ2-3	.	.	CASSLAERQATDTQYF	TGTGCCAGCAGCTTGGCCGAAAGACAGGCCACAGATACGCAGTATTTT
TRBV7-9	TRBJ2-7	.	.	CASSLMTESYEQYF	TGTGCCAGCAGCTTAATGACAGAATCCTACGAGCAGTACTTC
TRBV4-3	TRBJ2-6	.	few	CASSQVGSGANVLTF	TGCGCCAGCAGCCAAGTCGGGTCCGGGGCCAACGTCCTGACTTTC
TRBV29-1	TRBJ1-4	.	.	CSVGGLASTNEKLFF	TGCAGCGTTGGAGGCTTAGCATCAACTAATGAAAAACTGTTTTTT
TRBV4-1	TRBJ1-2	.	.	CASSQPLRRQGGSGVGSGYTF	TGCGCCAGCAGCCAACCCCTAAGGCGGCAGGGCGGTAGCGGAGTAGGATCTGGCTACACCTTC
TRBV2	TRBJ2-1	TRBD1	.	CASRAYRDRVENEQFF	TGTGCCAGCAGGGCTTACCGGGACAGGGTTGAAAATGAGCAGTTCTTC
TRBV28	TRBJ2-5	TRBD1	.	CASSLFGTATGTQYF	TGTGCCAGCAGTTTATTTGGGACAGCGACTGGGACCCAGTACTTC
TRBV6-5	TRBJ2-1	TRBD2	.	CASSTSEERQFF	TGTGCCAGCAGTACTAGCGAAGAGAGGCAGTTCTTC
TRBV7-2	TRBJ1-1	.	.	CASSLMGATEAFF	TGTGCCAGCAGCTTAATGGGGGCGACTGAAGCTTTCTTT
TRBV5-4	TRBJ1-1	.	medium-sized	CASSWNGRGMNTEAFF	TGTGCCAGCAGCTGGAATGGTCGCGGAATGAACACTGAAGCTTTCTTT
TRBV4-3	TRBJ2-3	.	.	CASSQDRNRGTDTQYF	TGCGCCAGCAGCCAAGATAGAAACAGGGGCACAGATACGCAGTATTTT
TRBV7-2	TRBJ2-3	.	.	CASSWDTSSASDTQYF	TGTGCCAGCAGCTGGGACACATCATCGGCGTCGGATACGCAGTATTTT
TRBV6-5	TRBJ1-4	.	.	CASSYSTGNPAGKLFF	TGTGCCAGCAGTTACTCGACGGGGAACCCAGCGGGAAAACTGTTTTTT
TRBV13	TRBJ1-5	TRBD1	.	CASSLGQGALRPQHF	TGTGCCAGCAGCTTAGGCCAGGGGGCCTTAAGGCCCCAGCATTTT
TRBV7-2	TRBJ2-2	TRBD2	.	CASSFLVISGGRNTGELFF	TGTGCCAGCAGCTTCCTCGTAATTAGCGGGGGGCGGAACACCGGGGAGCTGTTTTTT